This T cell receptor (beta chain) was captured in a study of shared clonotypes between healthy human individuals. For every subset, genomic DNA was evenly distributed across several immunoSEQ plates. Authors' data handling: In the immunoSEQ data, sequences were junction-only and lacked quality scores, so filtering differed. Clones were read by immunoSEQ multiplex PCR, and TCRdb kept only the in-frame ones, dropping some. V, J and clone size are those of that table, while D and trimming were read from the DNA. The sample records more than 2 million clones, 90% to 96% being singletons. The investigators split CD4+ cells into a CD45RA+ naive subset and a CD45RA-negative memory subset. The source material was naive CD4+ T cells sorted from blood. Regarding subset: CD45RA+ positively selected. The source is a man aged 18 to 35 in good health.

In nucleotides, the CDR3 is TGTGCCAGCAGCCAAGGACAGGCCGCAAGCTACAAGAACACCGGGGAGCTGTTTTTT. It translates to CASSQGQAASYKNTGELFF. The rearrangement links TRBV11-2 to TRBJ2-2; TRBD1 aligns across 7 bases. This CDR3 is 19 amino acids long. Germline loops: CDR1 SGHAT, CDR2 FQNNGV. The trim removed 5 bases at V and 1 base at J, leaving 16 bases unmatched.